The following is a TCR beta chain sequence with its context. The table came from immunoSEQ multiplex PCR; TCRdb's copy has only in-frame clones and leaves some out. The sample lists around 77,000 clones, roughly 70% occurring once. This sample is part of a study of radiotherapy plus CTLA-4 blockade in lung cancer. With ipilimumab providing CTLA-4 blockade, focal radiation was administered to patients who had chemo-refractory metastatic non-small-cell lung cancer. Germline V gene sequence: CDR1 SGHDN, CDR2 FVKESK. The CDR3 has 14 residues. Trimming pared 4 bases from V and 7 bases from J, leaving 16 bases between.

The receptor's source is a human donor with non-small cell lung cancer whose response to radiotherapy plus ipilimumab could not be evaluated. Sequences were derived from peripheral blood, sampled from a patient treated with radiotherapy plus ipilimumab. V gene TRBV14 combines with J gene TRBJ1-2, with TRBD1 as a possible D gene (6 bases). The chain's CDR3 is CASSRETGISGYTF. CDR3 DNA sequence: TGTGCCAGCAGCCGAGAAACAGGGATTAGTGGCTACACCTTC. The entire variable domain, with the rest obtained from reference TRBV14 and TRBJ1-2, is as follows: EAGVTQFPSHSVIEKGQTVTLRCDPISGHDNLYWYRRVMGKEIKFLLHFVKESKQDESGMPNNRFLAERTGGTYSTLKVQPAELEDSGVYFCASSRETGISGYTFGSGTRLTVV.